Described below is a single T cell receptor beta chain sequence and its context. Here immunoSEQ multiplex PCR was the method, and the copy in TCRdb shows in-frame clones only, minus some. The data hold 470,000 or so clones, with approximately 83% observed a single time. In germline, CDR1 is LGHNA, CDR2 YSLEER. The length of the CDR3 is 16 residues. V shed 1 base and J 2 bases; nucleotides not matched to a gene: 7. This specimen belongs to a study of blood T cell repertoires in COVID-19. The sequenced sample was peripheral blood. The source is a human donor in a cohort sampled during active COVID-19. The J gene is TRBJ2-7, the V gene TRBV4-3, with 8 positions matching TRBD2. CDR3 DNA: TGCGCCAGCAGCCAAGTAGGCGGGAGGCCGCCCTACGAGCAGTACTTC. Amino acids: CASSQVGGRPPYEQYF.